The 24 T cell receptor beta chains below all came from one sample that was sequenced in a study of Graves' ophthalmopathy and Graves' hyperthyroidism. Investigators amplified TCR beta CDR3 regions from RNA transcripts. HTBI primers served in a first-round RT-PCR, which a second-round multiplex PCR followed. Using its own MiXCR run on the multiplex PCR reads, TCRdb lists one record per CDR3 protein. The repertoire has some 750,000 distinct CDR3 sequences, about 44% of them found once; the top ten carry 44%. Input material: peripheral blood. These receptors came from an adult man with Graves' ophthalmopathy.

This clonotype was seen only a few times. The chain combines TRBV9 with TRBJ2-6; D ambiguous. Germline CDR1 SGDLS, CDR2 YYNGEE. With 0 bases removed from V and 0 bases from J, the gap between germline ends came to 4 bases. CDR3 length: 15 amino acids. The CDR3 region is CASSVGPSGANVLTF. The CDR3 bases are TGTGCCAGCAGCGTAGGGCCCTCTGGGGCCAACGTCCTGACTTTC.

DNA for the CDR3: TGTGCCAGCAGCTCGAGGGGGACAGGGAAACTGTTTTTT. Its protein product is CASSSRGTGKLFF. This chain connects TRBV11-2 to TRBJ1-4; TRBD1 aligns across 9 bases. Germline CDR1 SGHAT, CDR2 FQNNGV. The length of the CDR3 is 13 residues. J was trimmed by 11 bases and V by 4 bases; bases with no gene match: 5.

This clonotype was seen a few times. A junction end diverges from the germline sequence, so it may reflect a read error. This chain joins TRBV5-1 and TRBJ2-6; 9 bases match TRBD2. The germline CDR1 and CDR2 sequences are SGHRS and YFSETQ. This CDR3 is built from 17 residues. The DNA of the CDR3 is TGCGCCAGCGTCTTTAGCGGGAGTGGCTCTGAGGCCAACGTCCTGACTTTC. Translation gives CASVFSGSGSEANVLTF. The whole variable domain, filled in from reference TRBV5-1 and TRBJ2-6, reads KAGVTQTPRYLIKTRGQQVTLSCSPISGHRSVSWYQQTPGQGLQFLFEYFSETQRNKGNFPGRFSGRQFSNSRSEMNVSTLELGDSALYLCASVFSGSGSEANVLTFGAGSRLTVL.

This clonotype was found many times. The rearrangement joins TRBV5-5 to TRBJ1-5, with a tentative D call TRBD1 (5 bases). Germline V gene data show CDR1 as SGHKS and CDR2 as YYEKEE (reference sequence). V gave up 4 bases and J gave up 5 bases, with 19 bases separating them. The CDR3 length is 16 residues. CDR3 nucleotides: TGTGCCAGCAGCCCGGTTGGGGCGACGGGGGATCAGCCCCAGCATTTT. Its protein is CASSPVGATGDQPQHF.

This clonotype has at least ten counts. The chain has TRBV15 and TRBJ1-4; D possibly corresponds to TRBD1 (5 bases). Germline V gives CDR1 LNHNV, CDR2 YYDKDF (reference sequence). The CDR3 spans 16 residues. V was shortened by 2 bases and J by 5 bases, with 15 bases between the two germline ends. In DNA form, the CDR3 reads TGTGCCACCAGCAGATCTCGTCCAGGGCTAAATGAAAAACTGTTTTTT. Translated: CATSRSRPGLNEKLFF.

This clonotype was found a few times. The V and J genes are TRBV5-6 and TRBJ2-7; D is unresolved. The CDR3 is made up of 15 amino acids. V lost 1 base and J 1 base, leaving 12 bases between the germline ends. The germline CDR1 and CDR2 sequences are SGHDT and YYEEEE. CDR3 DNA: TGTGCCAGCAGCTTGCTTAGGTACGGGTCCTACGAGCAGTACTTC. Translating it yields CASSLLRYGSYEQYF. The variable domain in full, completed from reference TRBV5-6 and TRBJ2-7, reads DAGVTQSPTHLIKTRGQQVTLRCSPKSGHDTVSWYQQALGQGPQFIFQYYEEEERQRGNFPDRFSGHQFPNYSSELNVNALLLGDSALYLCASSLLRYGSYEQYFGPGTRLTVT.

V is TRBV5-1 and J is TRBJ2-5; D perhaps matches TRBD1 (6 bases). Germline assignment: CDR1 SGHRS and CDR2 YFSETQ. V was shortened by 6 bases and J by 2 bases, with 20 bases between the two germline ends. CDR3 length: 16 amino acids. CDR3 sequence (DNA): TGCGCCAGCAAACCTACCCCCAGGGGAAGTCAAGAGACCCAGTACTTC. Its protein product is CASKPTPRGSQETQYF.

This CDR3 is CAISGGDEPQHF. CDR3 sequence (DNA): TGTGCCATCAGCGGAGGGGATGAGCCCCAGCATTTT. V is TRBV10-3 and J is TRBJ1-5; TRBD1 is a possible D gene (5 bases). Per the germline V gene, CDR1 is ENHRY and CDR2 is SYGVKD. With 6 bases removed from V and 8 bases from J, the gap between germline ends came to 11 bases. CDR3 length equals 12 residues.

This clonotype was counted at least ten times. The CDR3 here is CASSDTEAFF. CDR3 nucleotide sequence: TGTGCCAGTTCGGACACTGAAGCTTTCTTT. The genes are TRBV7-9 and TRBJ1-1; D not resolved. With 9 bases removed from V and 3 bases from J, the gap between germline ends came to 5 bases. The CDR3 contains 10 residues. Per the germline V gene, CDR1 is SEHNR and CDR2 is FQNEAQ (reference sequence).

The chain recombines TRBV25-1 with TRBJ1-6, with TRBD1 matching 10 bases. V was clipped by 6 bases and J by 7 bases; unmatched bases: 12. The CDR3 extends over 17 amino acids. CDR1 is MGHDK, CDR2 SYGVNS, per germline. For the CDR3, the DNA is TGTGCCAGCAGCCAAGATTGGGGGGACAGGGGCAATTCACCCCTCCACTTT. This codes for CASSQDWGDRGNSPLHF.

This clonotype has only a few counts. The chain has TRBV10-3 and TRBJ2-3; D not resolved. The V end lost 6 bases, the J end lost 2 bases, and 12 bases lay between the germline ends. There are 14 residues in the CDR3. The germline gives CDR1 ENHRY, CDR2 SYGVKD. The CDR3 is CAISVDGPTDTQYF. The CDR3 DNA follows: TGTGCCATCAGCGTGGATGGCCCCACAGATACGCAGTATTTT.

CDR3 DNA sequence: TGTGCCAGCAGCCCCGTCGGAGGGGGTCATGGCTACACCTTC. Translated: CASSPVGGGHGYTF. J is TRBJ1-2 and V is TRBV9; a possible D gene is TRBD1 (6 bases). Per germline, CDR1 SGDLS and CDR2 YYNGEE. V was pared by 4 bases and J by 6 bases, with 16 bases between. The CDR3 consists of 14 residues.

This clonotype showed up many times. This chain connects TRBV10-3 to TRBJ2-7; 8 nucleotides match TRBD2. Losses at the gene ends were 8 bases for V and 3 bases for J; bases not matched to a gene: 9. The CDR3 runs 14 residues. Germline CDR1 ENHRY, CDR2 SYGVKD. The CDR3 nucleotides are TGTGCCATCGGGGACGGGGGGGGGCACTACGAGCAGTACTTC. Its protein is CAIGDGGGHYEQYF.

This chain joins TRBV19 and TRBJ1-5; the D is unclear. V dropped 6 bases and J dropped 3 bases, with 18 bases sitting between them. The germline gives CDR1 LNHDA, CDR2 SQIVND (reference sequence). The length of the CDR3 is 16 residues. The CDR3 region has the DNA TGTGCCAGTAGCGTCCGCGCGGTCGGGGACAATCAGCCCCAGCATTTT. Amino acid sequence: CASSVRAVGDNQPQHF.

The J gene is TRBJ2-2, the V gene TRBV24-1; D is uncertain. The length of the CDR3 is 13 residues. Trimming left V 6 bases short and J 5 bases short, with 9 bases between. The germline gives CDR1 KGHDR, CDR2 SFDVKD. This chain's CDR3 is CATSRDRTGELFF. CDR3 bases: TGTGCCACCAGTAGGGATCGGACCGGGGAGCTGTTTTTT.

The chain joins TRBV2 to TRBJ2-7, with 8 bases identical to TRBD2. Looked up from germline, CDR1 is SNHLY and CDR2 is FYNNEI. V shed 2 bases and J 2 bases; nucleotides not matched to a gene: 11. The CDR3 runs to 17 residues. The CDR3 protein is CASSEPKPGGGAYEQYF. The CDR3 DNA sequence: TGTGCCAGCAGTGAACCCAAACCGGGAGGGGGAGCCTACGAGCAGTACTTC.

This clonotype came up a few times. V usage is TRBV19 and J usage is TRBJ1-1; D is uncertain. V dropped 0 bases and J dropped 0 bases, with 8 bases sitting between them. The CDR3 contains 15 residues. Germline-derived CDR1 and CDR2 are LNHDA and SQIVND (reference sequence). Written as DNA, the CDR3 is TGTGCCAGTAGTATAGAGGCGGGAATGAACACTGAAGCTTTCTTT. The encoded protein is CASSIEAGMNTEAFF.

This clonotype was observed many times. CDR3 nucleotide sequence: TGTGCCAGCAGTCGCCCGGCGTCTATGCAGTACTTC. It translates to CASSRPASMQYF. This chain connects TRBV7-8 to TRBJ2-7; D unresolved. V lost 6 bases and J lost 9, with 15 bases in between. This CDR3 spans 12 amino acids. Germline V gene lookup returns CDR1 SGHVS and CDR2 FQNEAQ.

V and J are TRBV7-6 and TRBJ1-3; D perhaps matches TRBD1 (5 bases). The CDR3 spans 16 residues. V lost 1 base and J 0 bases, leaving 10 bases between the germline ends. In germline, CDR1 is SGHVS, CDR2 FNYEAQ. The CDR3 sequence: CASSLGQRNSGNTIYF. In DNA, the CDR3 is TGTGCCAGCAGCTTAGGACAGCGCAACTCTGGAAACACCATATATTTT.

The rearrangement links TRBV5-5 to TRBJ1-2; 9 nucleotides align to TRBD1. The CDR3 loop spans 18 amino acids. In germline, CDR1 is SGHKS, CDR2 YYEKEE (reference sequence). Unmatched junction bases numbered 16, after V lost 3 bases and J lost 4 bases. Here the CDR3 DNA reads TGTGCCAGCAGCTCAAGACAGGGGGGGCCACGGACCGGCTATGGCTACACCTTC. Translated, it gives CASSSRQGGPRTGYGYTF.

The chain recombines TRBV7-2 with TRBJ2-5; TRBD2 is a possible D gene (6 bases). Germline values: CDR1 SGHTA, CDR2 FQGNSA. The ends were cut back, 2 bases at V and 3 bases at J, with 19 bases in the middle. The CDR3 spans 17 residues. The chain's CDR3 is CASSLLGAAGIEETQYF. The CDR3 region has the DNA TGTGCCAGCAGCTTATTAGGGGCGGCGGGGATAGAAGAGACCCAGTACTTC.

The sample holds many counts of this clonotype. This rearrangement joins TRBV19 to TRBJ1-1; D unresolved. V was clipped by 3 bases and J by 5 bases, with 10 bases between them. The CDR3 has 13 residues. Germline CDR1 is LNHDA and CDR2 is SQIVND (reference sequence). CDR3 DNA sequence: TGTGCCAGTAGTATTCAGATGGGAACTGAAGCTTTCTTT. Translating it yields CASSIQMGTEAFF. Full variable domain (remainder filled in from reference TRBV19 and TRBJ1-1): DGGITQSPKYLFRKEGQNVTLSCEQNLNHDAMYWYRQDPGQGLRLIYYSQIVNDFQKGDIAEGYSVSREKKESFPLTVTSAQKNPTAFYLCASSIQMGTEAFFGQGTRLTVV.

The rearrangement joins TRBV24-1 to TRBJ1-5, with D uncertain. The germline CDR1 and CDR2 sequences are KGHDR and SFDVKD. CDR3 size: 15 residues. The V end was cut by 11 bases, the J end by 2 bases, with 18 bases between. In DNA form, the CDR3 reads TGTGCCAGCAAAAACACCGGTAGCGGCAATCAGCCCCAGCATTTT. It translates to CASKNTGSGNQPQHF.

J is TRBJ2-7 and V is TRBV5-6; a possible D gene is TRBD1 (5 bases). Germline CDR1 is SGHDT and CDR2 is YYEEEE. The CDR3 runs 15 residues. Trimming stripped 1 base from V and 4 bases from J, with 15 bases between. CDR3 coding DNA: TGTGCCAGCAGCTTGTCGGCAGGGTTATTTTACGAGCAGTACTTC. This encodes CASSLSAGLFYEQYF.